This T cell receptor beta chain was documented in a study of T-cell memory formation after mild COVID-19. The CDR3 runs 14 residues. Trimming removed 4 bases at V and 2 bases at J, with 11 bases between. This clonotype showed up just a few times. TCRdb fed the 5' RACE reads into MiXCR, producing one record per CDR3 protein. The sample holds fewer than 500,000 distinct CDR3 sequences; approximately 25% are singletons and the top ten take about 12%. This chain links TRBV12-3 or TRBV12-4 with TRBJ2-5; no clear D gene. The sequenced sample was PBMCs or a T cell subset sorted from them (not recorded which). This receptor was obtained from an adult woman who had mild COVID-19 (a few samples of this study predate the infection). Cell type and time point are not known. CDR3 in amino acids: CASSSPEGQETQYF. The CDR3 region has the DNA TGTGCCAGCAGTTCCCCCGAAGGGCAAGAGACCCAGTACTTC.